This TCR beta chain is from a study of post-analysis software for immune sequencing data. Study overall: There were relapsing-remitting, secondary progressive and progressive-relapsing multiple sclerosis among the disease courses included.

Concerning this clonotype: Antigen: not known.

Unique molecular identifiers were built into the TCR beta cDNA libraries. Yield was 450,000 to 650,000 cDNA molecules from about 0.94 to 9.7 million T cells. TCRdb ran MiXCR on the PCR reads and lists one entry per CDR3 protein. The sample holds hundreds of thousands of distinct CDR3 sequences, roughly 46% seen once. V dropped 8 bases and J dropped 12 bases, with 5 bases sitting between them. The CDR3 is 9 residues long. CDR1 and CDR2 (germline): SGHTA, FQGNSA. Study results and limitations: Samples prepared in the same batch strongly co-clustered by F measure. TRBV5-6, TRBV5-1 and TRBV20-1 belonged to a set of roughly five TRBV segments that were more frequent in patients than controls. Multiple sclerosis patients showed significantly lower normalized Chao1 diversity than controls did.

The genes are TRBV7-2 and TRBJ1-6; D remains unclear. This TCR derives from a girl aged 10-17 years with multiple sclerosis. Sequenced material: blood. For the CDR3, the DNA is TGTGCCAGCGGTGGACCCCTCCACTTT. Amino acid sequence: CASGGPLHF.